A single sample is the source of the 7 T cell receptor beta chains below, sequenced in a study of CD8 T cells in ankylosing spondylitis (dated by TCRdb to about 2017). Libraries came from 5' RACE. Sequencing relied on an Illumina HiSeq 2500. The raw public reads went through TCRdb reprocessing: fastp at Q25, MiXCR clone calling, in-frame beta chains kept. Duplicate CDR3 protein sequences are folded into a single record with the most common DNA and genes. For this sample the table gives 350,000 to 450,000 distinct CDR3 sequences, of which 25% to 30% were detected only once. Clones ranked in the top ten supply roughly 0.9% of the sample. Overall results and qualifications from the work: Blood from ankylosing spondylitis patients appeared to be characterized by a TCR beta motif made up of 8 or 9 highly homologous amino acid variants.

No cognate antigen is known for these TCRs. Sequences were obtained from blood, either unsorted or a sorted T cell fraction (not recorded which). The receptors originated from a male donor with ankylosing spondylitis.

CDR3 sequence (DNA): TGTGCCAGCACCAAACCGGGACAGGGGGCCAGCTATGGCTACACCTTC. It yields the protein CASTKPGQGASYGYTF. The rearrangement joins TRBV6-2 or TRBV6-3 to TRBJ1-2, with 12 bases aligning to TRBD1. The germline V gene has CDR1 MNHEY and CDR2 SVGEGT. The CDR3 loop spans 16 amino acids. The J segment lost 4 bases and the V segment lost 7 bases, leaving 10 bases of the junction unmatched.

This clonotype showed up many times. The chain recombines TRBV7-2 with TRBJ2-4; 11 bases line up with TRBD2. This CDR3 spans 14 amino acids. Germline values: CDR1 SGHTA, CDR2 FQGNSA. V lost 3 bases, J lost 8 bases, and 3 bases stayed unmatched. CDR3 region: CASSFIAGGDIQYF. CDR3 sequence (DNA): TGTGCCAGCAGCTTCATAGCGGGGGGGGACATTCAGTACTTC.

The rearrangement joins TRBV20-1 to TRBJ2-2; the D is unclear. In germline, CDR1 is DFQATT, CDR2 SNEGSKA (reference sequence). With 1 base removed from V and 6 bases from J, the gap between germline ends came to 15 bases. This CDR3 has 15 amino acids. The CDR3: CSARVPEEPAGELFF. The CDR3, as DNA: TGCAGTGCTAGAGTCCCCGAGGAGCCGGCCGGGGAGCTGTTTTTT.

This clonotype has a handful of counts. The genes are TRBV5-1 and TRBJ1-4, with unresolved D. Germline CDR1 reads SGHRS; CDR2 reads YFSETQ. V dropped 7 bases and J dropped 7 bases, with 11 bases sitting between them. The CDR3 consists of 12 residues. The CDR3 loop reads CASLDRGEKLFF. CDR3 bases: TGCGCCAGCCTAGACCGGGGTGAAAAACTGTTTTTT. Filled out from reference TRBV5-1 and TRBJ1-4, the complete variable domain reads KAGVTQTPRYLIKTRGQQVTLSCSPISGHRSVSWYQQTPGQGLQFLFEYFSETQRNKGNFPGRFSGRQFSNSRSEMNVSTLELGDSALYLCASLDRGEKLFFGSGTQLSVL.

The chain joins TRBV12-5 to TRBJ2-5, with 8 positions matching TRBD1. Germline CDR1 LGHNT, CDR2 FRNRAP. The CDR3 covers 13 residues. With V trimmed by 4 bases and J by 4 bases, 2 bases remained unmatched. For the CDR3, the DNA is TGTGCTAGTGGTTCAGGACAGGGAGAGACCCAGTACTTC. Translating it yields CASGSGQGETQYF. Using reference TRBV12-5 and TRBJ2-5 for the parts outside the CDR3, the full variable domain is DARVTQTPRHKVTEMGQEVTMRCQPILGHNTVFWYRQTMMQGLELLAYFRNRAPLDDSGMPKDRFSAEMPDATLATLKIQPSEPRDSAVYFCASGSGQGETQYFGPGTRLLVL.

This clonotype showed up just a few times. The CDR3 nucleotides are TGTGCCAGCAACCCAAGGACAGGGAACACCGGGGAGCTGTTTTTT. Translating gives CASNPRTGNTGELFF. The chain is built from TRBV7-9 and TRBJ2-2, with TRBD1 identical over 7 bases. Germline CDR1 reads SEHNR; CDR2 reads FQNEAQ (reference sequence). CDR3 length: 15 amino acids. V lost 7 bases and J lost 1; bases outside the gene matches: 6.

This chain uses TRBV12-3 or TRBV12-4 with TRBJ2-5; no reliable D call. The V end was cut by 0 bases, the J end by 5 bases, with 13 bases between. CDR3 length: 15 amino acids. CDR3 loop: CASSLAIGYEETQYF. As DNA, the CDR3 is TGTGCCAGCAGTTTAGCGATAGGATACGAGGAGACCCAGTACTTC.